This TCR beta chain was documented in a study of patients and donors after allogeneic stem cell transplantation. TCRdb independently ran MiXCR on the RT-PCR reads; one entry per CDR3 protein. The repertoire holds some 90,000 distinct CDR3 sequences, with about 48% as singletons. This receptor was obtained from a human donor who was either an allogeneic HSCT recipient or a stem cell or donor lymphocyte infusion donor (not recorded which). It is not recorded whose cells these are; they may come from a transplant donor. Sequenced material: blood, either unsorted or a sorted T cell fraction (not recorded which).

Here the CDR3 DNA reads TGTGCCAGCAGCTACTGGACGGGGGACTCCTCTGGAAACACCATATATTTT. This gives the protein CASSYWTGDSSGNTIYF. The V call is TRBV5-6, the J call TRBJ1-3; D may be TRBD1 (5 bases). V was clipped by 3 bases and J by 0 bases, with 16 bases between them. There are 17 residues in the CDR3. Germline V gene data show CDR1 as SGHDT and CDR2 as YYEEEE.